The rows below give T cell receptor beta chains drawn from one sample of a study of T cell responses to AZD1222 COVID-19 vaccine. Some clones are missing from TCRdb's copy, which holds only in-frame ones; the method was immunoSEQ multiplex PCR. In the table there are approximately 60,000 clones, 76% of which are singletons. Sample: peripheral blood, taken on day 0 of AZD1222 vaccination. These receptors were taken from an adult in good health. CDR3s include the opening cysteine and the closing phenylalanine or tryptophan. D genes are given only for firm matches. A clone size is listed for some rows: how often the clone was seen (once, few, many), or a class if it is expanded.

d_call j_call v_call clone_size cdr3_nt cdr3_aa
TRBD1 TRBJ1-6 TRBV7-9 . TGTGCCAGCAGCTCGGGACAGGCAAATTCACCCCTCCACTTT CASSSGQANSPLHF
. TRBJ2-2 TRBV5-1 . TGCGCCAGCAGCTTGGATCGGGGGGAGCTGTTTTTT CASSLDRGELFF
TRBD1 TRBJ1-2 TRBV27 . TGTGCCAGCAGTTTGGGACAGGGGAACTATGGCTACACCTTC CASSLGQGNYGYTF
. TRBJ2-7 TRBV9 . TGTGCCAGCAGCGTACTATCGACAGGCTACGAGCAGTACTTC CASSVLSTGYEQYF
. TRBJ2-7 TRBV20-1 . TGCAGTGCTCTACAGGGCTACGAGCAGTACTTC CSALQGYEQYF
. TRBJ1-1 TRBV13 many TGTGCCAGCAGCCCTCAACTGAACACTGAAGCTTTCTTT CASSPQLNTEAFF
. TRBJ2-2 TRBV6-1 . TGTGCCAGCAGTGAATTGGCAGCCGGGGAGCTGTTTTTT CASSELAAGELFF
TRBD1 TRBJ2-1 TRBV6-5 . TGTGCCAGCGAACCGGGACAGGGCTCCTACAATGAGCAGTTCTTC CASEPGQGSYNEQFF
TRBD1 TRBJ1-6 TRBV5-1 . TGCGCCAGCAGAGAAGGGACAGGGTATAATTCACCCCTCCACTTT CASREGTGYNSPLHF
. TRBJ1-4 TRBV7-9 . TGTGCCAGCAGAGTGGATGGGGGGTTAAATGAAAAACTGTTTTTT CASRVDGGLNEKLFF
. TRBJ1-1 TRBV24-1 . TGTGCCACCAGTCGGTGGGGGTCCTGGGACACTGAAGCTTTCTTT CATSRWGSWDTEAFF
. TRBJ1-5 TRBV28 . TGTGCCAGCAGCCCGACAGGTAATCAGCCCCAGCATTTT CASSPTGNQPQHF
. TRBJ1-5 TRBV5-4 . TGTGCCAGCAGCTTATGGGAGGACAATCAGCCCCAGCATTTT CASSLWEDNQPQHF
TRBD1 TRBJ2-7 TRBV7-2 . TGTGCCAGCAGCTCCGGACAGGGCAGCTACGAGCAGTACTTC CASSSGQGSYEQYF
. TRBJ2-2 TRBV6-6 . TGTGCCAGCGAGGAGGGGGCGAAGAGAAGCACCGGGGAGCTGTTTTTT CASEEGAKRSTGELFF
. TRBJ1-3 TRBV7-9 . TGTGCCAGCAGCTCCTGGGGAAACACCATATATTTT CASSSWGNTIYF
. TRBJ1-2 TRBV19 . TGTGCCAGTAGTAAGGGGACTGGCTATGGCTACACCTTC CASSKGTGYGYTF
. TRBJ2-2 TRBV5-1 . TGCGCCAGCAGCTTCGCCAGGCCGACCACCGGGGAGCTGTTTTTT CASSFARPTTGELFF
. TRBJ1-2 TRBV5-1 . TGCGCCAGCAGCTTGGAGCCCCTAGCCGGCTACACCTTC CASSLEPLAGYTF
TRBD1 TRBJ1-1 TRBV7-2 . TGTGCCAGCAGCTTTCAGGGGGGAAGGAACACTGAAGCTTTCTTT CASSFQGGRNTEAFF
. TRBJ1-2 TRBV3-1/TRBV3-2 . TGTGCCAGCAGGGACCTAAACTATGGCTACACCTTC CASRDLNYGYTF
. TRBJ2-2 TRBV7-6 . TGTGCCAGCAGCCCGAGGGGGGGCTTCAACACCGGGGAGCTGTTTTTT CASSPRGGFNTGELFF